This T cell receptor (beta chain) was documented in a study of long-term antiretroviral therapy in people with HIV (dated by TCRdb to the early 2020s). Regarding the study in general: The earliest samples were collected roughly a decade before the 2015 WHO recommendation for immediate ART, at a time when ART was usually postponed until CD4 counts fell. A retrospective serial study tested whether ART initiation and durable HIV suppression were associated with changes in peripheral blood TRB repertoire composition and diversity. No cross-contamination during QIAcube processing was seen in test extractions of a monoclonal T-cell line run alongside 33 polyclonal samples. Of the 30 participants with HIV, about twelve were female. A total of 192 cryopreserved PBMC samples were contributed to the cohort by 30 adults with confirmed HIV infection, with samples collected serially over a mean of approximately six years (range 1-12). The study at large found these results: Because pre-ART samples had limited cell numbers, profiling was done on unsorted PBMC rather than on sorted CD4+ and CD8+ T cells. CDR3 length ranges in HIV repertoires were narrower than in controls, and network structure suggested an antigen-experienced repertoire with only a slight naive shift after ART. No data were available on ART adherence, viral resistance or therapy changes, limiting inferences about post-ART repertoire changes. Owing to limited PBMC availability, only the TCR beta chain was sequenced, without alpha chain pairing. Expanded TRB clones identified before ART initiation dominated the repertoire at all time points, although this dominance fluctuated and declined in many PLHIV after ART. The samples span the years 2004 to 2017, and the ART regimens used at that time may not be as effective as current regimens. ART initiation was associated with a significant increase in TRB diversity, but diversity stayed significantly below transplant donor controls even after long-term ART.

V is reduced by 2 bases and J by 3 bases, leaving a spacing of 14 bases between them. CDR1 and CDR2 are drawn from the germline V gene (reference sequence): SGHKS, YYEKEE. From the cysteine up to the phenylalanine, the CDR3 has a length of 15 residues. The sequence is cut down to CDR3 DNA, 45 bases in frame from base 1. Participants were included only if at least one PBMC sample before ART initiation and at least two post-ART samples were available. All participants with HIV were treated in the United States of America. Before DNA extraction, cryopreserved samples containing about 0.95-10 million PBMC were thawed and washed. At the time of the earliest PBMC sample, participants with HIV were aged between about 20 and 60 years. PBMC samples from each participant spanned 1-4 timepoints before ART initiation and 2-8 timepoints after ART initiation, with a median of 7 samples. For every participant, serial HIV viral load, CD4+ T-cell count, ART history and demographic data were obtained. Using a Qiagen kit on a QIAcube, genomic DNA was extracted from unsorted PBMC, with samples processed in batches of 12.

With respect to this clone: Its binding antigen is unknown. No much larger clone exists at a distance of one base, and base qualities are not known.

The immunoSEQ hsTCRB v3.0 assay was used at survey level resolution for TRB variable region sequencing. TRB sequencing targeted a depth of roughly 35,000-50,000 T-cell genomes per sample. Pooled TRB libraries were sequenced on an Illumina MiSeq with a v3 150-cycle kit. The authors' pipeline ran thus. Repertoire analysis was run in R within a reproducible Nextflow workflow that covered QC, data transformation and analysis. LymphoSeq2, an R package for exploring AIRR-Seq data, was used to implement custom analyses. A handful of samples that produced fewer than 5000 total TRB sequences were removed, so approximately 190 HIV repertoires were analyzed. Among the 180 to 200 HIV repertoires that were kept, under 60 were collected before ART initiation and roughly 130 were collected after ART initiation. Each repertoire was downsampled to 5000 TRB nucleotide sequences, and summary statistics were averaged across 100 downsampling iterations. TRB sequences were retained for analysis only if CDR3 regions of at least seven amino acids were present. A Shannon entropy-derived clonality score and the Gini coefficient were used to measure diversity. In the repertoire networks, any two of the top 5000 CDR3 amino acid sequences were linked whenever the two sequences differed by an edit distance of one. For TRB CDR3 amino acid sequences, GLIPH2 was used to predict antigen specificity groups and MHC restriction. To flag known CMV, EBV, HIV or tissue antigen associations, CDR3 amino acid sequences were matched against VDJdb and McPAS-TCR. Pre-ART, post-ART and control groups were compared with Wilcoxon signed-rank tests and Holm-Bonferroni correction. Held by TCRdb, this immuneACCESS table contains in-frame sequences only and omits some clones. Under half of the omission traces to an unresolved V gene where checked; the cause of the rest is unknown. For V, J and clone size, that table is used; D and trimming come from the DNA. The table for this sample lists fewer than 20,000 clones; more than 75% of them were counted only once. Together, the top ten hold roughly a tenth of the sample.

The source is a man in his forties with HIV. Recombination linked TRBV5-5 to TRBJ1-2; TRBD1 could be the D gene, as 6 bases match. The sample in question was unsorted PBMCs, obtained 0.5 years after starting antiretroviral therapy. The nucleotide sequence is given as TGTGCCAGCAGCTTCCTGGGGGCGTTGGACTATGGCTACACCTTC. This yields the protein CASSFLGALDYGYTF.